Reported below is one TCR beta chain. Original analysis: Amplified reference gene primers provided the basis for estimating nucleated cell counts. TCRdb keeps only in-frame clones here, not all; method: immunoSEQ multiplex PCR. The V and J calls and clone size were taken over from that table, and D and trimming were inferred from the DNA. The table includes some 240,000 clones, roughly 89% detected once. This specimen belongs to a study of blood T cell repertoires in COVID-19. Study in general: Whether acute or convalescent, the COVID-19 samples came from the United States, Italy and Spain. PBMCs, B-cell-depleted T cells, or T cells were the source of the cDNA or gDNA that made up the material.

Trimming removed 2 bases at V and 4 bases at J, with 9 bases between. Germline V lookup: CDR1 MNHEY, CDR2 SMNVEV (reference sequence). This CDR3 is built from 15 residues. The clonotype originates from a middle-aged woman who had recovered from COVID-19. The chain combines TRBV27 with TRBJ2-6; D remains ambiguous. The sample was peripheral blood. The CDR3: CASSLGPRGANVLTF. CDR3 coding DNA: TGTGCCAGCAGTTTAGGGCCTCGAGGGGCCAACGTCCTGACTTTC. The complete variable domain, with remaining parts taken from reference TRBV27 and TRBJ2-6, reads EAQVTQNPRYLITVTGKKLTVTCSQNMNHEYMSWYRQDPGLGLRQIYYSMNVEVTDKGDVPEGYKVSRKEKRNFPLILESPSPNQTSLYFCASSLGPRGANVLTFGAGSRLTVL.